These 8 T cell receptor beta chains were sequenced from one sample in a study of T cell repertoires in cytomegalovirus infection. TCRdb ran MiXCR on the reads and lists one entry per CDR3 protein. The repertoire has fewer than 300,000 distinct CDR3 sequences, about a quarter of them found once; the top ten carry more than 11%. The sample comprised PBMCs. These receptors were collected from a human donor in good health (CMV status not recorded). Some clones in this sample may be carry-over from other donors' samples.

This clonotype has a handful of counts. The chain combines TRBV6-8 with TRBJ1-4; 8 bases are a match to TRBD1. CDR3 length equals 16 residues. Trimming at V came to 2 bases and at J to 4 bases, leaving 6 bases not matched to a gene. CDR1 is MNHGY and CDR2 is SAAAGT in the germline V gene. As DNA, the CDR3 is TGTGCCAGCAGTTACGCAGGGGGCGTTGATAATGAAAAACTGTTTTTT. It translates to CASSYAGGVDNEKLFF.

This CDR3 is CASSPRTSYEQYF. The CDR3 DNA follows: TGTGCCAGCAGCCCCAGGACTAGCTACGAGCAGTACTTC. The chain links TRBV7-8 to TRBJ2-7, with 7 nucleotides matching TRBD2. The CDR3 spans 13 residues. The V and J ends lost 5 bases and 3 bases, in that order; junction bases with no gene match: 4. Germline CDR1 is SGHVS and CDR2 is FQNEAQ. Full variable domain (rest looked up from reference TRBV7-8 and TRBJ2-7): GAGVSQSPRYKVAKRGQDVALRCDPISGHVSLFWYQQALGQGPEFLTYFQNEAQLDKSGLPSDRFFAERPEGSVSTLKIQRTQQEDSAVYLCASSPRTSYEQYFGPGTRLTVT.

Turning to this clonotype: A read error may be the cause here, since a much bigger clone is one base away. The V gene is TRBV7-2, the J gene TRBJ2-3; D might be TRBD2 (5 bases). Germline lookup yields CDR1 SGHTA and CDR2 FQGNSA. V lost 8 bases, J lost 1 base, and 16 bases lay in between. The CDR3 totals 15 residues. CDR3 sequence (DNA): TGTGCCAGCCGCACCCTGGGAGTCCGCACAGATACGCAGTATTTT. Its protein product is CASRTLGVRTDTQYF. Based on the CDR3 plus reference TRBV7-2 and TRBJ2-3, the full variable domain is GAGVSQSPSNKVTEKGKDVELRCDPISGHTALYWYRQSLGQGLEFLIYFQGNSAPDKSGLPSDRFSAERTGGSVSTLTIQRTQQEDSAVYLCASRTLGVRTDTQYFGPGTRLTVL.

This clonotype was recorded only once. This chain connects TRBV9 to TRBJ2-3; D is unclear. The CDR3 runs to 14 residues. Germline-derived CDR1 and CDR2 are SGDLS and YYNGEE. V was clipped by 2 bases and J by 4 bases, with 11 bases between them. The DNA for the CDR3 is TGTGCCAGCAGCGTCACCCTGGGGTCAGATACGCAGTATTTT. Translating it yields CASSVTLGSDTQYF.

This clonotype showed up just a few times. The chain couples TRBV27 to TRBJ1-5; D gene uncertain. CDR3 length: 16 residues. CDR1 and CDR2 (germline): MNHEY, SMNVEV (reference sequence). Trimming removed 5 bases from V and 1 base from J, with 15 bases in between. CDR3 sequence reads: CASSPIDINSNQPQHF. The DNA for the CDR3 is TGTGCCAGCAGTCCTATTGACATCAACAGCAATCAGCCCCAGCATTTT.

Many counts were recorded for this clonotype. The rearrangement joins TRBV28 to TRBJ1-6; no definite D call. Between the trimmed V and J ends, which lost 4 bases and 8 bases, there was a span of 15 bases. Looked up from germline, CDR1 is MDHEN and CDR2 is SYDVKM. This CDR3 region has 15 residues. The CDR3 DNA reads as TGTGCCAGCAGTTCCCTGGACGGTTTCTATTCACCCCTCCACTTT. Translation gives CASSSLDGFYSPLHF.

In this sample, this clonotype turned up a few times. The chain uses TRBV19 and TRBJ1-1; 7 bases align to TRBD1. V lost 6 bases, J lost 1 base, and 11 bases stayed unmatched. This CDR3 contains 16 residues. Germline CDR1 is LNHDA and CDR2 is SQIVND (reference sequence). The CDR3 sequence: CASSLTGASENTEAFF. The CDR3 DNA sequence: TGTGCCAGTAGCCTAACAGGGGCTTCCGAGAACACTGAAGCTTTCTTT. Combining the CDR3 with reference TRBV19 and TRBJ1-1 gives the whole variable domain DGGITQSPKYLFRKEGQNVTLSCEQNLNHDAMYWYRQDPGQGLRLIYYSQIVNDFQKGDIAEGYSVSREKKESFPLTVTSAQKNPTAFYLCASSLTGASENTEAFFGQGTRLTVV.

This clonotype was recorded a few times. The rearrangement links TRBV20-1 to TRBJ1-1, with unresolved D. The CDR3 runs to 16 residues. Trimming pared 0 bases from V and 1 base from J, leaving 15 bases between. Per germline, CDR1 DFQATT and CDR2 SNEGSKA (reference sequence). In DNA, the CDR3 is TGCAGTGCTAGAGATTCGGCGAGCTTTCGGAACACTGAAGCTTTCTTT. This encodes CSARDSASFRNTEAFF.